The text below deals with one TCR beta chain. Between the trimmed V and J ends, which lost 1 base and 7 bases, there was a span of 10 bases. The CDR3 sequence is 13 residues long. The germline V gene has CDR1 LNHDA and CDR2 SQIVND (reference sequence). Using immunoSEQ multiplex PCR, the repertoire was profiled, and TCRdb retains in-frame clones only, with some absent. The sample consists of around 120,000 clones, roughly 90% of them appearing once. The data stem from a study of T cell responses to AZD1222 COVID-19 vaccine. This sequence was found in an adult in good health. V gene TRBV19 combines with J gene TRBJ1-1; D is unclear. The sequenced sample was peripheral blood, obtained on day 0 of AZD1222 vaccination. DNA of the CDR3: TGTGCCAGTAGTATAGGAGTCGGCAGTGAAGCTTTCTTT. As protein: CASSIGVGSEAFF. Looking up the rest from reference TRBV19 and TRBJ1-1 gives the full variable domain: DGGITQSPKYLFRKEGQNVTLSCEQNLNHDAMYWYRQDPGQGLRLIYYSQIVNDFQKGDIAEGYSVSREKKESFPLTVTSAQKNPTAFYLCASSIGVGSEAFFGQGTRLTVV.